The 10 T cell receptor beta chains listed next were all sequenced from one sample in a study of CXCR3-negative and CXCR3-positive naive CD8 T cells. These receptors have no identified antigens. General observations from the study: In CXCR3-positive naive cells, the TRB CDR3s were more hydrophobic than in CXCR3-negative naive cells.

UMI-labeled TRB cDNA libraries were prepared by 5' RACE. TCRdb reanalyzed the 5' RACE reads, giving one entry per CDR3 protein sequence and no DNA. The table counts under 60,000 distinct CDR3 sequences; 0.55% to 0.6% lies in the top ten. Sequenced sample: naive CXCR3+ CD8+ T cells from blood. Stated subset: CD45RO-CCR7+CD27+CD95- naive CD8+ T cells expressing CXCR3 (TNR3+). The receptors were sampled from a human donor in good health. Some clones in this sample may be carry-over from other donors' samples.

The chain employs TRBV4-3 and TRBJ1-1; the TCRdb D gene call, TRBD1, has no DNA to confirm it. Germline-derived CDR1 and CDR2 are LGHNA and YSLEER. The CDR3 consists of 15 residues. CDR3 sequence reads: CASSPTPSPNTEAFF.

V gene TRBV11-2 combines with J gene TRBJ1-1. The V gene's germline CDR1 is SGHAT and CDR2 FQNNGV. This CDR3 spans 12 amino acids. The CDR3: CASSSGRRIAFF.

The rearrangement joins TRBV3-1 to TRBJ2-3; TCRdb names TRBD1, which stays unverified in the absence of DNA. This CDR3 spans 16 amino acids. Germline V CDR1 and CDR2: LGHDT, YNNKEL (reference sequence). The CDR3 loop is CASRPNPGQASDTQYF.

The chain couples TRBV12-3 or TRBV12-4 to TRBJ1-1; TCRdb designates TRBD1, a call that cannot be tested without DNA. The CDR3 is 14 amino acids. The CDR3 loop is CASSINRGGTEAFF.

This chain joins TRBV5-1 and TRBJ2-3; with no DNA, the TCRdb D assignment of TRBD1 cannot be verified. Germline V CDR1 and CDR2: SGHRS, YFSETQ. This CDR3 spans 15 amino acids. The CDR3 sequence: CASSFTVTGPDTQYF.

The gene calls are TRBV29-1 and TRBJ2-5; no DNA is available, so the TRBD1 call from TCRdb remains unchecked. The germline V gene encodes CDR1 SQVTM and CDR2 ANQGSEA. The CDR3 spans 12 residues. The CDR3 loop is CSARGNQETQYF. Full variable domain (remainder filled in from reference TRBV29-1 and TRBJ2-5): SAVISQKPSRDICQRGTSLTIQCQVDSQVTMMFWYRQQPGQSLTLIATANQGSEATYESGFVIDKFPISRPNLTFSTLTVSNMSPEDSSIYLCSARGNQETQYFGPGTRLLVL.

The chain has TRBV7-9 and TRBJ2-1. The CDR3 has 12 residues. CDR1 is SEHNR, CDR2 FQNEAQ, per germline (reference sequence). This CDR3 reads CASLPIFGEQFF.

This chain uses TRBV20-1 with TRBJ2-7. The CDR3 consists of 16 residues. CDR1 and CDR2 from the germline V gene are DFQATT and SNEGSKA (reference sequence). This CDR3 is CSARGPQRSSSYEQYF.

CDR3 protein: CASSQDLGGAYEQYF. The chain has TRBV4-3 and TRBJ2-7. This CDR3 has 15 residues. Germline loops: CDR1 LGHNA, CDR2 YSLEER.

This chain uses TRBV6-2 or TRBV6-3 with TRBJ2-3; TCRdb designates TRBD2, a call that cannot be tested without DNA. This CDR3 is built from 16 residues. From germline, CDR1 is MNHEY and CDR2 SVGEGT. CDR3 sequence reads: CASSYGLAGGPDTQYF.